This T cell receptor beta chain emerged from a study of CD4+ T cells in melanoma. The assay was immunoSEQ multiplex PCR, and TCRdb's table has in-frame clones only and misses some. The data show around 13,000 clones, with about 74% seen just once and 16% held by the top ten. The length of the CDR3 is 14 residues. Germline CDR1 reads MNHEY; CDR2 reads SVGAGI. Trimming removed 6 bases at V and 5 bases at J, with 16 bases between. The receptor was isolated from a human donor with melanoma. The specimen sequenced was cells from a culture (not recorded whether cultured in vitro). V is TRBV6-5 and J is TRBJ1-2; TRBD1 might be the D (6 bases). CDR3 sequence: CASRDSGASYGYTF. The CDR3 region has the DNA TGTGCCAGCAGAGACTCGGGGGCGAGTTATGGCTACACCTTC.